Listed here are 25 T cell receptor beta chains from one sample, sequenced in a study of T cells after yellow fever vaccination. TCRdb re-called the 5' RACE reads with MiXCR, one entry per CDR3 protein. Here the sample spans 120,000 or so distinct CDR3 sequences, about 16% being singletons. Sequenced here: CD8+ T cells sorted from PBMCs, sampled 5 days after the yellow fever booster vaccination. The origin of the receptors is a man aged 18 to 30 who received the YFV17D yellow fever vaccine.

J is TRBJ2-7 and V is TRBV5-6, with TRBD1 matching over 7 bases. The CDR3 is made up of 14 amino acids. In germline, CDR1 is SGHDT, CDR2 YYEEEE. V shed 0 bases and J 1 base; nucleotides not matched to a gene: 1. The DNA of the CDR3 is TGTGCCAGCAGCTTGGGGGACAGTTCCTACGAGCAGTACGTC. The encoded protein is CASSLGDSSYEQYV.

This clonotype was seen more than once but under ten times. This sequence joins TRBV4-3 and TRBJ2-7; TRBD1 or TRBD2 may be the D gene (5 bases each). Germline V lookup: CDR1 LGHNA, CDR2 YSLEER. This CDR3 region has 13 residues. V was pared by 0 bases and J by 6 bases, with 9 bases between. CDR3 DNA sequence: TGCGCCAGCAGCCAAGATCTGGGGGTCGAGCAGTACGTC. It translates to CASSQDLGVEQYV.

The V gene is TRBV4-3, the J gene TRBJ1-2; possible D gene TRBD1, 6 bases. V lost 0 bases and J 6 bases, leaving 11 bases between the germline ends. Germline V CDR1 and CDR2: LGHNA, YSLEER. CDR3 length: 14 amino acids. In DNA, the CDR3 is TGCGCCAGCAGCCAAGACACAGGGAGGGATGGCTACACCTTC. It specifies CASSQDTGRDGYTF.

The chain combines TRBV7-2 with TRBJ2-3; the D is unclear. The CDR3 spans 13 residues. Germline loops: CDR1 SGHTA, CDR2 FQGNSA. The V end lost 5 bases, the J end lost 1 base, and 7 bases lay between the germline ends. The CDR3, as DNA: TGTGCCAGCAGCACTGACGGCACAGATACGCAGTATTTT. Its translation: CASSTDGTDTQYF.

V and J are TRBV10-1 and TRBJ2-3; tentatively, D is TRBD1 or TRBD2 (5 bases each). V gave up 2 bases and J gave up 6 bases, with 15 bases separating them. CDR1 is WNHNN and CDR2 is SYGVQD in the germline V gene (reference sequence). The CDR3 is 15 amino acids. The CDR3 loop is CASSETGTSPDTQYF. In DNA, the CDR3 is TGCGCCAGCAGTGAGACTGGGACCTCCCCGGATACGCAGTATTTT.

The gene calls are TRBV4-3 and TRBJ1-2, with D tentatively TRBD1 (6 bases). The germline V gene has CDR1 LGHNA and CDR2 YSLEER. The CDR3 extends over 15 amino acids. V lost 4 bases to trimming and J lost 8 bases, with 20 bases between them. DNA of the CDR3: TGCGCCAGCAGCCGCGTACCAACAGGGATTGAGGGCTACACCTTC. Translating it yields CASSRVPTGIEGYTF.

This chain connects TRBV2 to TRBJ2-4; D gene ambiguous. The V and J ends lost 3 bases and 0 bases respectively, with 9 bases between them. Germline V CDR1 and CDR2: SNHLY, FYNNEI. The CDR3 spans 15 residues. CDR3 region: CASSDPRVAKNIQYF. CDR3 DNA: TGTGCCAGCAGTGATCCAAGGGTAGCCAAAAACATTCAGTACTTC.

This clonotype has a count of ten or more. The chain recombines TRBV5-4 with TRBJ2-2, with unresolved D. The V and J ends lost 5 bases and 2 bases respectively, with 13 bases between them. The CDR3 has 15 residues. Germline V gene lookup returns CDR1 SGHNT and CDR2 YYREEE (reference sequence). DNA of the CDR3: TGTGCCAGCAGTACCCCAGTAGTCAACACCGGGGAGCTGTTTTTT. Its protein is CASSTPVVNTGELFF.

This clonotype was found a few times. The rearrangement links TRBV6-5 to TRBJ1-2; possible D gene TRBD1, 6 bases. Trimming cost V 2 bases and J 6 bases, with 19 bases left between them. The CDR3 consists of 16 residues. Germline V gene sequence: CDR1 MNHEY, CDR2 SVGAGI. The CDR3: CASSYDRIPRNNGYTF. As DNA, the CDR3 is TGTGCCAGCAGTTACGACAGGATCCCAAGGAACAATGGCTACACCTTC.

V and J are TRBV11-2 and TRBJ2-7; D gene uncertain. Trimming stripped 3 bases from V and 2 bases from J, with 17 bases between. The germline V gene has CDR1 SGHAT and CDR2 FQNNGV. This CDR3 is built from 16 residues. Written as DNA, the CDR3 is TGTGCCAGCAGCTTCGCATCGGATAAGTTCGCCTACGAGCAGTACTTC. Translating it yields CASSFASDKFAYEQYF.

This clonotype was observed many times. The rearrangement uses TRBV4-1 and TRBJ1-2, with D hard to call. This CDR3 has 17 amino acids. V lost 0 bases to trimming and J lost 6 bases, with 20 bases between them. Germline loops: CDR1 MGHRA, CDR2 YSYEKL. The CDR3 bases are TGCGCCAGCAGCCAAGATCCTGGCAGTCTTTCCGGGGATGGCTACACCTTC. Amino acid sequence: CASSQDPGSLSGDGYTF.

This chain links TRBV29-1 with TRBJ2-5; 11 bases map to TRBD2. The J segment lost 0 bases and the V segment lost 7 bases, leaving 4 bases of the junction unmatched. Germline lookup yields CDR1 SQVTM and CDR2 ANQGSEA. The CDR3 is 14 amino acids. CDR3 nucleotide sequence: TGCAGCGCCTGGGGACTAGCGGACCAAGAGACCCAGTACTTC. Translated: CSAWGLADQETQYF.

This clonotype was seen a few times. This chain joins TRBV12-3 or TRBV12-4 and TRBJ2-3; D is tentatively TRBD1 or TRBD2 (6 bases each). The V end was cut by 5 bases, the J end by 2 bases, with 14 bases between. This CDR3 is 15 amino acids long. The CDR3: CASSASGANTDTQYF. The CDR3 bases are TGTGCCAGCAGTGCATCGGGGGCCAACACAGATACGCAGTATTTT.

Only a few counts were recorded for this clonotype. The chain links TRBV7-8 to TRBJ2-3, with D uncertain. The V gene lost 5 bases and the J gene lost 6 bases, with 15 bases spanning the gap. The CDR3 spans 14 residues. Germline V gene lookup returns CDR1 SGHVS and CDR2 FQNEAQ. DNA of the CDR3: TGTGCCAGCAGCCCCCCAGGAGCGACGGATACGCAGTATTTT. It translates to CASSPPGATDTQYF.

The chain combines TRBV24-1 with TRBJ2-1; 7 positions agree with TRBD1. Losses at the gene ends were 4 bases for V and 13 bases for J; bases not matched to a gene: 9. The CDR3 is 13 residues long. Looked up from germline, CDR1 is KGHDR and CDR2 is SFDVKD. CDR3 loop: CATSDRTDRAQFF. The DNA of the CDR3 is TGTGCCACCAGTGACCGGACTGACAGGGCTCAGTTCTTC.

This clonotype came up a few times. The chain recombines TRBV12-3 or TRBV12-4 with TRBJ1-1; D call uncertain. V was pared by 1 base and J by 5 bases, with 8 bases between. This CDR3 is 13 amino acids long. The CDR3 is CASSLGWGTEAFF. CDR3 sequence (DNA): TGTGCCAGCAGTTTAGGGTGGGGTACTGAAGCTTTCTTT.

The rearrangement uses TRBV7-9 and TRBJ2-2; D unclear. The CDR3 loop spans 11 amino acids. The V gene's germline CDR1 is SEHNR and CDR2 FQNEAQ (reference sequence). The CDR3: CASQYTGELFF. As DNA, the CDR3 is TGTGCGAGCCAATACACCGGGGAGCTGTTTTTT.

This chain joins TRBV9 and TRBJ2-2; possible D gene TRBD2, 5 bases. The V and J ends lost 4 bases and 2 bases respectively, with 15 bases between them. Germline CDR1 and CDR2: SGDLS and YYNGEE. The CDR3 contains 16 residues. The CDR3 region is CASSMSRGPNTGELFF. The CDR3 DNA sequence: TGTGCCAGCAGCATGTCCCGAGGGCCCAACACCGGGGAGCTGTTTTTT.

The chain recombines TRBV4-3 with TRBJ1-5; TRBD1 is a possible D gene (5 bases). Germline assignment: CDR1 LGHNA and CDR2 YSLEER. The CDR3 sequence is 16 residues long. V was clipped by 1 base and J by 1 base, with 11 bases between them. The CDR3 is CASSQGGVKSNQPQHF. In nucleotides, the CDR3 is TGCGCCAGCAGCCAAGGGGGGGTTAAGAGCAATCAGCCCCAGCATTTT.

The chain uses TRBV7-6 and TRBJ2-5; D is perhaps TRBD1 (6 bases). Looked up from germline, CDR1 is SGHVS and CDR2 is FNYEAQ. V was pared by 5 bases and J by 5 bases, with 15 bases between. This CDR3 region has 14 residues. This CDR3 reads CASSHPTGGETQYF. The CDR3 region has the DNA TGTGCCAGCAGCCACCCGACAGGCGGGGAGACCCAGTACTTC. Complete variable domain (other parts from reference TRBV7-6 and TRBJ2-5): GAGVSQSPRYKVTKRGQDVALRCDPISGHVSLYWYRQALGQGPEFLTYFNYEAQQDKSGLPNDRFSAERPEGSISTLTIQRTEQRDSAMYRCASSHPTGGETQYFGPGTRLLVL.

The genes are TRBV3-2 and TRBJ2-7; the listed D gene, TRBD1, was not tested against the DNA. TRBV3-2 is a pseudogene locus. The CDR3 is made up of 16 amino acids. The CDR3 nucleotides are TGTGCCAGCAGCCAAGATCGAGTGGGGGAGAGGTACGAGCAGTACTTC. Its protein product is CASSQDRVGERYEQYF.

The chain recombines TRBV3-1 with TRBJ2-1, with D tentatively TRBD1 (6 bases). The V end was cut by 0 bases, the J end by 1 base, with 13 bases between. The CDR3 is 17 amino acids. Germline loops: CDR1 LGHDT, CDR2 YNNKEL (reference sequence). CDR3 nucleotide sequence: TGTGCCAGCAGCCAAGAGGGCAGGGGTGGATCCTACAATGAGCAGTTCTTC. This sequence encodes CASSQEGRGGSYNEQFF.

V is TRBV6-2 or TRBV6-3 and J is TRBJ2-7; D call uncertain. V shed 7 bases and J shed 2 bases, with 21 bases lying between them. This CDR3 is 16 amino acids long. From germline, CDR1 is MNHEY and CDR2 SVGEGT. This chain's CDR3 is CASITKLPLGAYEQYV. The CDR3 nucleotides read TGTGCCAGCATCACTAAACTGCCTCTTGGGGCCTACGAGCAGTACGTC.

This clonotype occurred a few times. The chain combines TRBV4-2 with TRBJ1-5; 7 positions agree with TRBD1. This CDR3 contains 17 residues. The V and J ends lost 0 bases and 9 bases, in that order; junction bases with no gene match: 14. Germline values: CDR1 LGHNA, CDR2 YNFKEQ. The CDR3 sequence: CASSQDGPGQPAAPQHF. Written as DNA, the CDR3 is TGTGCCAGCAGCCAAGATGGTCCGGGACAGCCTGCTGCGCCCCAGCATTTT.

V is TRBV12-3 or TRBV12-4 and J is TRBJ2-7; no firm D call. The length of the CDR3 is 12 residues. V lost 7 bases and J 2 bases, leaving 9 bases between the germline ends. DNA for the CDR3: TGTGCCAGCACCCCGAACCCCTACGAGCAGTACTTC. Amino acid sequence: CASTPNPYEQYF.